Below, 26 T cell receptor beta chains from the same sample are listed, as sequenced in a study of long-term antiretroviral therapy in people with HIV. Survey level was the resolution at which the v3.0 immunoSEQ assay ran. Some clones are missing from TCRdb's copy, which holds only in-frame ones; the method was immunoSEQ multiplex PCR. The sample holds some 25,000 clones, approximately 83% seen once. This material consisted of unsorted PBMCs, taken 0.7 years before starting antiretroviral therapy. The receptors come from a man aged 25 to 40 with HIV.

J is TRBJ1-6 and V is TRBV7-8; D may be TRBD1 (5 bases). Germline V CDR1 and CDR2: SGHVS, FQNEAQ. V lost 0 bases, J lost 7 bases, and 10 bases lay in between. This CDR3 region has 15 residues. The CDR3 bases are TGTGCCAGCAGCTTAGCGGCAGGGTCAAATTCACCCCTCCACTTT. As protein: CASSLAAGSNSPLHF.

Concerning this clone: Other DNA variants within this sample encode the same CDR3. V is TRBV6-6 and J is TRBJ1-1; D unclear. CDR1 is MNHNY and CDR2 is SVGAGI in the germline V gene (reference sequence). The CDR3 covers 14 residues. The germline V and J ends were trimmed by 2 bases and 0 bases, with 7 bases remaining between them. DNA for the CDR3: TGTGCCAGCAGTTACGGCAGTGTGAACACTGAAGCTTTCTTT. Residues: CASSYGSVNTEAFF.

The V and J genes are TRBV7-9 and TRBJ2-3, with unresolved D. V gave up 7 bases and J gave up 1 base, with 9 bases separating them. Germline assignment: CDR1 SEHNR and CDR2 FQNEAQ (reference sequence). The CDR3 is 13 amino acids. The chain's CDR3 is CASTFTGTDTQYF. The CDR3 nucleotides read TGTGCCAGCACCTTTACGGGCACAGATACGCAGTATTTT. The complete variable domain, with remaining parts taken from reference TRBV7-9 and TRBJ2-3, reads DTGVSQNPRHKITKRGQNVTFRCDPISEHNRLYWYRQTLGQGPEFLTYFQNEAQLEKSRLLSDRFSAERPKGSFSTLEIQRTEQGDSAMYLCASTFTGTDTQYFGPGTRLTVL.

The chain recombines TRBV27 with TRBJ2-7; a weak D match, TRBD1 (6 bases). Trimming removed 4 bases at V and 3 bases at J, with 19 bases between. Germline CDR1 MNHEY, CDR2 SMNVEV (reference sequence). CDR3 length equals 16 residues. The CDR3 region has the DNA TGTGCCAGCAGTTCCCAGGACAGCTTCACCCTCTACGAGCAGTACTTC. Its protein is CASSSQDSFTLYEQYF.

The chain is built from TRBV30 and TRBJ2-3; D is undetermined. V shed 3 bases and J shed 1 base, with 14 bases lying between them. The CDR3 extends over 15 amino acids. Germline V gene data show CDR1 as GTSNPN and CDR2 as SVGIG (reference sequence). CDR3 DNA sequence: TGTGCCTGGAGGGGTCTTGGAACTGGCACAGATACGCAGTATTTT. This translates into CAWRGLGTGTDTQYF.

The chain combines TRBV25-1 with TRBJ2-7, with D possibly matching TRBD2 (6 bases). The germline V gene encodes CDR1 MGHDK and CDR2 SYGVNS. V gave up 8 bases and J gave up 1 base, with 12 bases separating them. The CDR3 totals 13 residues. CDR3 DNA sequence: TGTGCCAGCCGGGGGACGGAATCCTACGAGCAGTACTTC. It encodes CASRGTESYEQYF.

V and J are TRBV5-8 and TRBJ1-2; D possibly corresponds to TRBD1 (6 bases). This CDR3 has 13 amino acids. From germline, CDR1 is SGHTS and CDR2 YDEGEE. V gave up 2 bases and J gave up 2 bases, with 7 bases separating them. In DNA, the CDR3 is TGTGCCAGCAGCTTCACAGGGAACTATGGCTACACCTTC. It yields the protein CASSFTGNYGYTF.

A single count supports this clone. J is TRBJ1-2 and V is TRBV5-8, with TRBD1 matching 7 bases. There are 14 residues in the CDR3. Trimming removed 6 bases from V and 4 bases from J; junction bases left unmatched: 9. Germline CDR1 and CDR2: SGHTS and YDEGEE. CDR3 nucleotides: TGTGCCAGCATCCCGGGACAGCTTTCCTATGGCTACACCTTC. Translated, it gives CASIPGQLSYGYTF.

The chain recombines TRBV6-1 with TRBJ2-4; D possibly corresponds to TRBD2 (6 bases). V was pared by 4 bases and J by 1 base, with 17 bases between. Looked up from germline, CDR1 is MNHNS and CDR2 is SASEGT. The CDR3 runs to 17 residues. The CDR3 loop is CASSATGGVGAKNIQYF. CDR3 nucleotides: TGTGCCAGCAGTGCGACCGGAGGGGTCGGGGCCAAAAACATTCAGTACTTC.

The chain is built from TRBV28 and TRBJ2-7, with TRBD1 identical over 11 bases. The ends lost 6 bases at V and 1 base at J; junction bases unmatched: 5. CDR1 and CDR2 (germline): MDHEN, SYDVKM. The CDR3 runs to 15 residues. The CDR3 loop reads CASRPGQGGSYEQYF. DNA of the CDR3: TGTGCCAGCAGGCCGGGACAGGGGGGGTCCTACGAGCAGTACTTC.

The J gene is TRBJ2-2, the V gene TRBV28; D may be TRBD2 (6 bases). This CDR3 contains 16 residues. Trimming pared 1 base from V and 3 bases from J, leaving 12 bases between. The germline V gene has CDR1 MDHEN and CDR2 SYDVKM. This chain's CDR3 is CASSLFHSGDTGELFF. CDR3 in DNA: TGTGCCAGCAGTTTATTTCATAGCGGCGACACCGGGGAGCTGTTTTTT.

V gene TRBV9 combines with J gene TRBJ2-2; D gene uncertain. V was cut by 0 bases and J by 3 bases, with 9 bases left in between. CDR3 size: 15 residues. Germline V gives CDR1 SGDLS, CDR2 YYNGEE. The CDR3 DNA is TGTGCCAGCAGCGTAGATAACTCTTACACCGGGGAGCTGTTTTTT. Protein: CASSVDNSYTGELFF.

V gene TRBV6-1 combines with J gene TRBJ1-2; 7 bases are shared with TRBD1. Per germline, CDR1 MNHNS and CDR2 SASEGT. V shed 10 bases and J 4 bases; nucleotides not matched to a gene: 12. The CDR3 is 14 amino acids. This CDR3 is CATRDSPRRYGYTF. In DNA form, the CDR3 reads TGTGCCACTAGGGACAGCCCGAGGCGCTATGGCTACACCTTC.

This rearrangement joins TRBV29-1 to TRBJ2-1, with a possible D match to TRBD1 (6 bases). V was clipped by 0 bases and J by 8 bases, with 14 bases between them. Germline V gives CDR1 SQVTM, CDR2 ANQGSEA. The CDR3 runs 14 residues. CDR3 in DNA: TGCAGCGTTGAAGAAGGGGTGGGGGCGGATGAGCAGTTCTTC. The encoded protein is CSVEEGVGADEQFF.

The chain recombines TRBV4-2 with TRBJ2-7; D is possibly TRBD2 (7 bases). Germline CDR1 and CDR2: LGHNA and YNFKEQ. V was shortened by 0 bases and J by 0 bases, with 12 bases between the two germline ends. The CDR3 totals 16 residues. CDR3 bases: TGTGCCAGCAGCCAAGACGAGGGGGGGACCTCCTACGAGCAGTACTTC. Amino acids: CASSQDEGGTSYEQYF.

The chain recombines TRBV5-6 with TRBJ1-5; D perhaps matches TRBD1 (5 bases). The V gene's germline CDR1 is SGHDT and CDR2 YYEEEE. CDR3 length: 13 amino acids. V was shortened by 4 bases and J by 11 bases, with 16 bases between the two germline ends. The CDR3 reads CASSRWEGSTQHF. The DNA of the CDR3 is TGTGCCAGCAGCCGTTGGGAGGGGAGTACCCAGCATTTT.

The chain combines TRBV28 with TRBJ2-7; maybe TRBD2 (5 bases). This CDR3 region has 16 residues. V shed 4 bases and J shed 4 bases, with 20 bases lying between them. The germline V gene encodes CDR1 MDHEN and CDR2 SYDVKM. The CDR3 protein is CASSSPLVRPGYEQYF. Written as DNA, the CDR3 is TGTGCCAGCAGTTCCCCCTTGGTGCGACCGGGGTACGAGCAGTACTTC.

CDR3 DNA: TGCAGCGTTGGGCAGCCCAGCACAGATACGCAGTATTTT. Translated, it gives CSVGQPSTDTQYF. The V gene is TRBV29-1, the J gene TRBJ2-3; D is undetermined. Germline-derived CDR1 and CDR2 are SQVTM and ANQGSEA. The CDR3 is 13 amino acids. The V and J ends lost 4 bases and 0 bases respectively, with 8 bases between them.

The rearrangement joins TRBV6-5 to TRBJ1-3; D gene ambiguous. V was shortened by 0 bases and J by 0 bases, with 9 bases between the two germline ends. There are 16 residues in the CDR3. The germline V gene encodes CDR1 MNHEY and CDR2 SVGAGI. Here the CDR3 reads CASSYSSTVSGNTIYF. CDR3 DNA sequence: TGTGCCAGCAGTTACTCTTCAACAGTCTCTGGAAACACCATATATTTT.

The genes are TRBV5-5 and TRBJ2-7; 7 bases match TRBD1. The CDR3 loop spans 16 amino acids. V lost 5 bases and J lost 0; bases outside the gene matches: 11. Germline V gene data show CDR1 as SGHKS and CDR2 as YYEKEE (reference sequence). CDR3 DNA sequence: TGTGCCAGCAGTTATATTTGGGACAGAGTCTCCTACGAGCAGTACTTC. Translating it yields CASSYIWDRVSYEQYF.

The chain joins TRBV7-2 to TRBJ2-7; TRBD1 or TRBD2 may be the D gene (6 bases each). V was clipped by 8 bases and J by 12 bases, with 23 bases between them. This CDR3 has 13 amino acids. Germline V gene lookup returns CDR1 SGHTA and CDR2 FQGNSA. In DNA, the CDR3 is TGTGCCAGCGGGCCCAACTCTAGGGGGGTTCTGTACTTC. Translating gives CASGPNSRGVLYF.

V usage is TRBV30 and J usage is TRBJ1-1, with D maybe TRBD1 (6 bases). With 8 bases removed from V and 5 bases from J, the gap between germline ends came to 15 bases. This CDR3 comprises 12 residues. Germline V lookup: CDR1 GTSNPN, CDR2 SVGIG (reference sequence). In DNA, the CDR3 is TGTGCCGGGAAGGAGGGGGGAACTGAAGCTTTCTTT. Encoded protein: CAGKEGGTEAFF.

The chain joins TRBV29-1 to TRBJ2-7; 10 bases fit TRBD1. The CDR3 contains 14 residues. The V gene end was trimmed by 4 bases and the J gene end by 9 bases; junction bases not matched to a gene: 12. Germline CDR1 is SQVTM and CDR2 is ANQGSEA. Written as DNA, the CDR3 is TGCAGCGTTGGCGATCGGACAGGGGGAGTCGGGCAGTACTTC. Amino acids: CSVGDRTGGVGQYF.

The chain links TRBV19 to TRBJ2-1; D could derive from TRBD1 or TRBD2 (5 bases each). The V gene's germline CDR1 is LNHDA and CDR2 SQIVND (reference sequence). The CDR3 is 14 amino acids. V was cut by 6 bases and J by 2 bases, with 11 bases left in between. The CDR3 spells CASSRDGPYNEQFF. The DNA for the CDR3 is TGTGCCAGTAGCCGGGACGGACCCTACAATGAGCAGTTCTTC.

Here the CDR3 reads CASAWGANYNEQFF. CDR3 bases: TGTGCCAGCGCTTGGGGGGCGAACTACAATGAGCAGTTCTTC. This chain joins TRBV25-1 and TRBJ2-1; D is possibly TRBD1 or TRBD2 (6 bases each). This CDR3 region has 14 residues. Germline V CDR1 and CDR2: MGHDK, SYGVNS. Deletions cut 8 bases from V and 3 bases from J, with 14 bases between. Based on the CDR3 plus reference TRBV25-1 and TRBJ2-1, the full variable domain is EADIYQTPRYLVIGTGKKITLECSQTMGHDKMYWYQQDPGMELHLIHYSYGVNSTEKGDLSSESTVSRIRTEHFPLTLESARPSHTSQYLCASAWGANYNEQFFGPGTRLTVL.

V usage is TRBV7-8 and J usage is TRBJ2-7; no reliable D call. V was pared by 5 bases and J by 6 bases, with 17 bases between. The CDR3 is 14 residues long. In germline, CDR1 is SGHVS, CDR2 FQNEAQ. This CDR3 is CASSRPGSASEQYF. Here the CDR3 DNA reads TGTGCCAGCAGCCGCCCCGGCTCTGCGAGCGAGCAGTACTTC.